Listed below are T cell receptor beta chains from one sample, sequenced in a study of graft-versus-host responses after intestinal transplantation. This table comes from immunoSEQ multiplex PCR, and its TCRdb copy is limited to in-frame clones, with some not included. The sample carries about 5,200 clones, over 55% recorded once. The source was ileum tissue, collected roughly 250 days after intestinal transplant. The source is a human patient who received an intestinal transplant, so some T cells may come from the graft donor. Each CDR3 is given with its conserved first and last residue. The D gene is left open where the match is weak. The listing skips clone size in some rows; elsewhere it reads once, few, many or a size class.

D gene: -
J gene: TRBJ1-5
V gene: TRBV28
clone size: -
CDR3 DNA: TGTGCCAGCAGTTTCGTGCCCGTTGACAAGGGAGCTGGCAATCAGCCCCAGCATTTT
CDR3 protein: CASSFVPVDKGAGNQPQHF

D gene: -
J gene: TRBJ2-5
V gene: TRBV5-1
clone size: -
CDR3 DNA: TGCGCCAGCAGCTTGGTTGGGGCCCAAGAGACCCAGTACTTC
CDR3 protein: CASSLVGAQETQYF

D gene: -
J gene: TRBJ1-1
V gene: TRBV5-5
clone size: -
CDR3 DNA: TGTGCCAGCAGCCCCAGGGTCTTGAACACTGAAGCTTTCTTT
CDR3 protein: CASSPRVLNTEAFF

D gene: TRBD1
J gene: TRBJ1-5
V gene: TRBV6-1
clone size: once
CDR3 DNA: TGTGCCAGCAGTGAATTTATACAGGGGGGGGGTCAGCCCCAGCATTTT
CDR3 protein: CASSEFIQGGGQPQHF

D gene: TRBD2
J gene: TRBJ2-7
V gene: TRBV7-8
clone size: once
CDR3 DNA: TGTGCCAGCAGCCCCACGTACTCTCTAGCGGGGGGGCCCCCGTACTACGAGCAGTACTTC
CDR3 protein: CASSPTYSLAGGPPYYEQYF

D gene: -
J gene: TRBJ1-2
V gene: TRBV7-3
clone size: -
CDR3 DNA: TGTGCCAGCAGCTTGAGAGGAGGGGTTGGCTACACCTTC
CDR3 protein: CASSLRGGVGYTF

D gene: -
J gene: TRBJ1-6
V gene: TRBV19
clone size: -
CDR3 DNA: TGTGCCAGTATGATTGGGGGGTTCAATTCACCCCTCCACTTT
CDR3 protein: CASMIGGFNSPLHF

D gene: -
J gene: TRBJ1-1
V gene: TRBV4-3
clone size: -
CDR3 DNA: TGCGCCAGCAGCCAAAACAGACTGAACACTGAAGCTTTCTTT
CDR3 protein: CASSQNRLNTEAFF

D gene: -
J gene: TRBJ2-3
V gene: TRBV5-1
clone size: few
CDR3 DNA: TGCGCCAGCAGCTTGGGGAGGGGCACAGATACGCAGTATTTT
CDR3 protein: CASSLGRGTDTQYF

D gene: -
J gene: TRBJ1-2
V gene: TRBV4-3
clone size: -
CDR3 DNA: TGCGCCAGCAGCCAAGAATGGGGGGGGAGGTTTGGCTATGGCTACACCTTC
CDR3 protein: CASSQEWGGRFGYGYTF

D gene: TRBD1
J gene: TRBJ2-7
V gene: TRBV30
clone size: -
CDR3 DNA: TGTGCCTGGAGTGTCGGCACAGGGGAATTTTACGAGCAGTACTTC
CDR3 protein: CAWSVGTGEFYEQYF

D gene: TRBD1
J gene: TRBJ1-1
V gene: TRBV6-1
clone size: -
CDR3 DNA: TGTGCCAGCCAGGACAGGGGCTTGTACACTGAAGCTTTCTTT
CDR3 protein: CASQDRGLYTEAFF

D gene: -
J gene: TRBJ2-2
V gene: TRBV28
clone size: -
CDR3 DNA: TGTGCCAGCAGTCCCTTTCGGGGGGCTAACTGGGAGCTGTTTTTT
CDR3 protein: CASSPFRGANWELFF

D gene: -
J gene: TRBJ2-7
V gene: TRBV6-6
clone size: -
CDR3 DNA: TGTGCCAGCAGTTACCGGGACAACTACGAGCAGTACTTC
CDR3 protein: CASSYRDNYEQYF

D gene: -
J gene: TRBJ1-1
V gene: TRBV7-2
clone size: once
CDR3 DNA: TGTGCCAGCAGTTATCAGTTAAACACTGAAGCTTTCTTT
CDR3 protein: CASSYQLNTEAFF

D gene: -
J gene: TRBJ2-7
V gene: TRBV2
clone size: large
CDR3 DNA: TGTGCCAGCAGTTCCACAGGATACGAGCAGTACTTC
CDR3 protein: CASSSTGYEQYF

D gene: TRBD2
J gene: TRBJ2-7
V gene: TRBV13
clone size: -
CDR3 DNA: TGTGCCAGCAGCCTGGGACTAGCGGGGGCGAGCTCCTACGAGCAGTACTTC
CDR3 protein: CASSLGLAGASSYEQYF

D gene: TRBD2
J gene: TRBJ2-2
V gene: TRBV7-2
clone size: -
CDR3 DNA: TGTGCCAGCAGCCCCGGGACTAGTTTTCGGGAGCTGTTTTTT
CDR3 protein: CASSPGTSFRELFF

D gene: -
J gene: TRBJ2-2
V gene: TRBV5-1
clone size: -
CDR3 DNA: TGCGCCAGCAGCGAGGGCCGGAACACCGGGGAGCTGTTTTTT
CDR3 protein: CASSEGRNTGELFF

D gene: TRBD1
J gene: TRBJ2-7
V gene: TRBV27
clone size: -
CDR3 DNA: TGTGCCAGCAGTTCGGGGACAGGTACGACCTACGAGCAGTACTTC
CDR3 protein: CASSSGTGTTYEQYF

D gene: -
J gene: TRBJ2-7
V gene: TRBV2
clone size: -
CDR3 DNA: TGTGCCAGCAGGGGTGAGGGTTCCTACGAGCAGTACTTC
CDR3 protein: CASRGEGSYEQYF

D gene: -
J gene: TRBJ2-7
V gene: TRBV7-9
clone size: -
CDR3 DNA: TGTGCCAGCCAGGGATCCCACCACGAGCAGTACTTC
CDR3 protein: CASQGSHHEQYF

D gene: TRBD2
J gene: TRBJ2-2
V gene: TRBV7-9
clone size: -
CDR3 DNA: TGTGCCGGAGAAACCCAGCGGGGTGCCACCGGGGAGCTGTTTTTT
CDR3 protein: CAGETQRGATGELFF

D gene: -
J gene: TRBJ1-1
V gene: TRBV2
clone size: -
CDR3 DNA: TGTGCCAGCAGTGACTCAGGGCATACTGAAGCTTTCTTT
CDR3 protein: CASSDSGHTEAFF

D gene: -
J gene: TRBJ2-5
V gene: TRBV5-1
clone size: -
CDR3 DNA: TGCGCCAGCAGCGAGAATCAAGAGACCCAGTACTTC
CDR3 protein: CASSENQETQYF

D gene: -
J gene: TRBJ1-1
V gene: TRBV19
clone size: -
CDR3 DNA: TGTGCCAGTAATGGCTTCGAAGGGGCCGGGACTGAAGCTTTCTTT
CDR3 protein: CASNGFEGAGTEAFF

D gene: TRBD2
J gene: TRBJ2-1
V gene: TRBV4-2
clone size: -
CDR3 DNA: TGTGCCAGCAGCCAAGATCCAGCGGGAGGGCCAGGTGAGCAGTTCTTC
CDR3 protein: CASSQDPAGGPGEQFF

D gene: -
J gene: TRBJ2-1
V gene: TRBV7-2
clone size: -
CDR3 DNA: TGTGCCAGCAGCTTATTCTCCCGGGACTCCTCCACGGGTGAGCAGTTCTTC
CDR3 protein: CASSLFSRDSSTGEQFF

D gene: -
J gene: TRBJ2-7
V gene: TRBV5-5
clone size: few
CDR3 DNA: TGTGCCAGCAGCTTACCAACAGGGCGCAGTTCCTACGAGCAGTACTTC
CDR3 protein: CASSLPTGRSSYEQYF

D gene: TRBD1
J gene: TRBJ2-5
V gene: TRBV5-1
clone size: -
CDR3 DNA: TGCGCCAGCAGCTTTCAAACAGGGGGATCCCAAGAGACCCAGTACTTC
CDR3 protein: CASSFQTGGSQETQYF

D gene: -
J gene: TRBJ2-3
V gene: TRBV6-4
clone size: -
CDR3 DNA: TGTGCCAGCAGTGACTCAAAGGGAGGTGGCGCAGATACGCAGTATTTT
CDR3 protein: CASSDSKGGGADTQYF

D gene: TRBD2
J gene: TRBJ2-7
V gene: TRBV7-2
clone size: -
CDR3 DNA: TGTGCCAGCAGCACCTGGACTAGCGGTCTCTACGAGCAGTACTTC
CDR3 protein: CASSTWTSGLYEQYF

D gene: TRBD1
J gene: TRBJ1-5
V gene: TRBV28
clone size: -
CDR3 DNA: TGTGCCAGCAGTTTGACAGGGGGCAATCAGCCCCAGCATTTT
CDR3 protein: CASSLTGGNQPQHF

D gene: -
J gene: TRBJ1-3
V gene: TRBV30
clone size: -
CDR3 DNA: TGTGCCTGGAGTCTCCCCGGGTCCTTCTCTGGAAACACCATATATTTT
CDR3 protein: CAWSLPGSFSGNTIYF

D gene: TRBD2
J gene: TRBJ2-7
V gene: TRBV7-2
clone size: -
CDR3 DNA: TGTGCCAGCAGCGTGAGCGGGGGGGAATACGAGCAGTACTTC
CDR3 protein: CASSVSGGEYEQYF

D gene: -
J gene: TRBJ2-5
V gene: TRBV9
clone size: -
CDR3 DNA: TGTGCCAGCAGCCCCCACAGGTATCCGGAGACCCAGTACTTC
CDR3 protein: CASSPHRYPETQYF

D gene: -
J gene: TRBJ2-5
V gene: TRBV6-1
clone size: -
CDR3 DNA: TGTGCCAGCTCCTCCCCAGGGCTCAATCAAGAGACCCAGTACTTC
CDR3 protein: CASSSPGLNQETQYF

D gene: -
J gene: TRBJ2-6
V gene: TRBV9
clone size: -
CDR3 DNA: TGTGCCAGCAGCGTCACCACGGGGGTGGGGGCCAACGTCCTGACTTTC
CDR3 protein: CASSVTTGVGANVLTF

D gene: -
J gene: TRBJ1-1
V gene: TRBV4-1
clone size: once
CDR3 DNA: TGCGCCAGCAGCCATGATACAGGGTCAGGCACTGAAGCTTTCTTT
CDR3 protein: CASSHDTGSGTEAFF

D gene: -
J gene: TRBJ2-5
V gene: TRBV5-8
clone size: once
CDR3 DNA: TGTGCCAGCAGCGCGATCAGGGGGGCCGGGGGAGAGACCCAGTACTTC
CDR3 protein: CASSAIRGAGGETQYF

D gene: -
J gene: TRBJ1-1
V gene: TRBV7-3
clone size: -
CDR3 DNA: TGTGCCAGCGTCAGGATCAGGGGAGCAAGCACTGAAGCTTTCTTT
CDR3 protein: CASVRIRGASTEAFF

D gene: -
J gene: TRBJ2-6
V gene: TRBV5-1
clone size: -
CDR3 DNA: TGCGCCAGCAGCGAGAGAACCTCTGGGGCCAACGTCCTGACTTTC
CDR3 protein: CASSERTSGANVLTF

D gene: -
J gene: TRBJ2-3
V gene: TRBV9
clone size: -
CDR3 DNA: TGTGCCAGCAGCGTATCCCAGGCCCCCCCCACAGATACGCAGTATTTT
CDR3 protein: CASSVSQAPPTDTQYF

D gene: -
J gene: TRBJ1-5
V gene: TRBV28
clone size: -
CDR3 DNA: TGTGCCAGCCTAGACCTTCCTTCAAGCAATCAGCCCCAGCATTTT
CDR3 protein: CASLDLPSSNQPQHF

D gene: -
J gene: TRBJ1-6
V gene: TRBV7-9
clone size: -
CDR3 DNA: TGTGCCAGCAGCTTTGTCAGGGATGGATCACCCCTCCACTTT
CDR3 protein: CASSFVRDGSPLHF

D gene: -
J gene: TRBJ1-3
V gene: TRBV19
clone size: -
CDR3 DNA: TGTGCCAGTAGTCCCCCTTGGAGAGGGAGCGTCTCTGGAAACACCATATATTTT
CDR3 protein: CASSPPWRGSVSGNTIYF

D gene: TRBD2
J gene: TRBJ2-1
V gene: TRBV10-3
clone size: few
CDR3 DNA: TGTGCCATCAGTGAGGGGGGAGGGCCGGGGAATGAGCAGTTCTTC
CDR3 protein: CAISEGGGPGNEQFF

D gene: -
J gene: TRBJ2-2
V gene: TRBV7-9
clone size: -
CDR3 DNA: TGTGCCAGCAGCTTAGGAGGAGGCAGGGGATACACCGGGGAGCTGTTTTTT
CDR3 protein: CASSLGGGRGYTGELFF

D gene: TRBD2
J gene: TRBJ2-1
V gene: TRBV28
clone size: -
CDR3 DNA: TGTGCCAGCAGACTTTTTACTAGCGGGAGTAGCGGTGAGCAGTTCTTC
CDR3 protein: CASRLFTSGSSGEQFF

D gene: TRBD1
J gene: TRBJ2-1
V gene: TRBV4-1
clone size: -
CDR3 DNA: TGCGCCAGCAGCCAAGATTGGGACAGGGAGTACAATGAGCAGTTCTTC
CDR3 protein: CASSQDWDREYNEQFF

D gene: -
J gene: TRBJ2-5
V gene: TRBV29-1
clone size: -
CDR3 DNA: TGCAGCGTTCTAGCGCCGCACAATCAAGAGACCCAGTACTTC
CDR3 protein: CSVLAPHNQETQYF

D gene: TRBD1
J gene: TRBJ2-7
V gene: TRBV6-1
clone size: -
CDR3 DNA: TGTGCCAGCAGTGGCCGGGACAGGGGGTCCTACGAGCAGTACTTC
CDR3 protein: CASSGRDRGSYEQYF

D gene: TRBD2
J gene: TRBJ2-1
V gene: TRBV7-3
clone size: -
CDR3 DNA: TGTGCCAGCAGCTTATTCTACGGGGGGGCCTACAATGAGCAGTTCTTC
CDR3 protein: CASSLFYGGAYNEQFF